This T cell receptor beta chain derives from a study of blood T cell repertoires in COVID-19. Whole-study context: Samples taken during acute and convalescent COVID-19 were collected in the United States, Italy and Spain. The analysed material was cDNA or gDNA that came from T cells, B-cell-depleted T cells, or PBMCs.

Germline V gene sequence: CDR1 ENHRY, CDR2 SYGVKD. J gave up 4 bases and V 4 bases, and 4 bases lay outside the gene matches. The CDR3 runs 15 residues. Method: immunoSEQ multiplex PCR; TCRdb's copy keeps in-frame clones and lacks some. In the table there are some 170,000 clones, roughly four fifths of which are singletons. The specimen sequenced was peripheral blood. This TCR was sampled from a woman of 80 years or more with acute or convalescent COVID-19. The chain uses TRBV10-3 and TRBJ2-7; 13 nucleotides agree with TRBD2. CDR3 sequence (DNA): TGTGCCATCAGTGGGACTAGCGGGGGCAGGTACGAGCAGTACTTC. This sequence encodes CAISGTSGGRYEQYF.